The sequence of this TCR beta chain was determined in a study of T cell changes during pregnancy in multiple sclerosis. The assay was immunoSEQ multiplex PCR, and TCRdb's table has in-frame clones only and misses some. The data contain almost 40,000 clones, approximately 89% of them singletons. Germline V lookup: CDR1 SQVTM, CDR2 ANQGSEA. V was shortened by 3 bases and J by 6 bases, with 15 bases between the two germline ends. The CDR3 is 13 residues long. The sequence was obtained from a female donor in good health, enrolled as a control in a pregnancy study. The sequencing used CD4+ T cells from peripheral blood mononuclear cells, collected in the second trimester of pregnancy. This chain links TRBV29-1 with TRBJ2-7, with TRBD2 as a possible D gene (7 bases). CDR3 region: CSVESGGQREQYF. CDR3 coding DNA: TGCAGCGTTGAGTCCGGGGGGCAGCGCGAGCAGTACTTC.